Detailed here is one T cell receptor (beta chain). What it recognizes is unknown. As every portion of the isolated RNA was reverse transcribed, the sequencing read expressed TCRB transcripts. Profiled with immunoSEQ multiplex PCR; TCRdb holds only in-frame clones, not every one. The sample has around 140,000 clones, roughly 10% seen once; the top ten hold about 0.7%. The data stem from a study of beta chain features in type 1 diabetes. About the study: There was similarity between patients and healthy donors in age, gender and cell yields.

Whole-study results and caveats: Within each of all four CD4+ subsets, Type 1 diabetes patients had TCRB CDR3s that were moderately but significantly shorter. Sequencing from cDNA could over-represent high-TCR-expressing cells.

The V gene end was trimmed by 8 bases and the J gene end by 8 bases; junction bases not matched to a gene: 17. Germline V CDR1 and CDR2: MNHEY, SVGAGI. The CDR3 spans 15 residues. Based on CD45RO/CCR7/CD25/CD127/CD95/CD27, CD4+ regulatory, stem cell-like memory, naive and central memory cells were sorted. Sequencing used central memory CD4+ T cells from blood. This chain uses TRBV6-5 with TRBJ1-2, with TRBD1 identical over 7 bases. This clonotype originated in a man under 40 with type 1 diabetes. CDR3 bases: TGTGCCAGCCTCCCGGAGAGGGGGCGCGATCAGGGCTACACCTTC. This gives the protein CASLPERGRDQGYTF.